This T cell receptor beta chain is from a study of blood T cell repertoires in COVID-19. Across the study: COVID-19 samples, acute and convalescent, were from the United States, Italy and Spain. Sample material is recorded as cDNA or gDNA derived from T cells, B-cell-depleted T cells, or PBMCs.

The CDR3 consists of 11 residues. Trimming left V 5 bases short and J 7 bases short, with 6 bases between. Germline CDR1 is MNHEY and CDR2 is SVGEGT. Generated by immunoSEQ multiplex PCR, the TCRdb table keeps only in-frame clones and is missing some. The sample lists around 160,000 clones; over 70% were seen once. This sequence originates from a woman aged 55-69 years who had recovered from COVID-19. Specimen: PBMCs or T cells enriched from blood (not recorded which). J is TRBJ2-4 and V is TRBV6-2 or TRBV6-3; D uncertain. The CDR3 reads CASSLYNIQYF. The CDR3 DNA sequence: TGTGCCAGCAGTCTATATAACATTCAGTACTTC.